The 30 T cell receptor beta chains reported below all come from one sample, sequenced in a study of blood T cell repertoires in COVID-19. Clones were read by immunoSEQ multiplex PCR, and TCRdb kept only the in-frame ones, dropping some. This sample yields 150,000 to 190,000 clones, of which 85% are seen a single time; around 8% belongs to the top ten. What was sequenced was peripheral blood. The source of these receptors is a woman aged 60-75 years with COVID-19, enrolled during active disease.

The V and J genes are TRBV11-3 and TRBJ1-1; 7 nucleotides line up with TRBD1. The CDR3 consists of 15 residues. The germline gives CDR1 SGHNT, CDR2 YENEEA. The V segment lost 5 bases and the J segment 4 bases; nucleotides outside the gene matches: 10. CDR3 nucleotides: TGTGCCAGCAGCCCGCGACAGGGCATAAGCACTGAAGCTTTCTTT. This gives the protein CASSPRQGISTEAFF.

This clone qualifies as medium-sized. The gene calls are TRBV19 and TRBJ2-7, with 7 positions matching TRBD2. The V segment lost 1 base and the J segment 5 bases; nucleotides outside the gene matches: 8. CDR3 length equals 15 residues. In germline, CDR1 is LNHDA, CDR2 SQIVND (reference sequence). In DNA form, the CDR3 reads TGTGCCAGTAGTATAGGAGGCGGGAGCCACCACGAGCAGTACTTC. This gives the protein CASSIGGGSHHEQYF. Full variable domain (missing parts from reference TRBV19 and TRBJ2-7): DGGITQSPKYLFRKEGQNVTLSCEQNLNHDAMYWYRQDPGQGLRLIYYSQIVNDFQKGDIAEGYSVSREKKESFPLTVTSAQKNPTAFYLCASSIGGGSHHEQYFGPGTRLTVT.

The V gene is TRBV2, the J gene TRBJ2-2; possible D gene TRBD1, 5 bases. V lost 5 bases to trimming and J lost 0 bases, with 13 bases between them. The length of the CDR3 is 16 residues. Looked up from germline, CDR1 is SNHLY and CDR2 is FYNNEI. CDR3: CASSSLGAPNTGELFF. In DNA, the CDR3 is TGTGCCAGCAGTTCCCTAGGGGCGCCGAACACCGGGGAGCTGTTTTTT.

This clone was found once. V usage is TRBV18 and J usage is TRBJ2-6, with D perhaps TRBD1 (6 bases). Per germline, CDR1 KGHSH and CDR2 LQKENI. Trimming took 4 bases from V and 4 from J, leaving 14 bases between them. This CDR3 is 16 amino acids long. CDR3 amino acids: CASSLGSGDGANVLTF. The CDR3 bases are TGTGCCAGCTCACTAGGGTCAGGGGACGGGGCCAACGTCCTGACTTTC.

The rearrangement links TRBV25-1 to TRBJ1-3; D possibly corresponds to TRBD1 (6 bases). Trimming took off 6 bases at V and 2 bases at J, with 8 bases between the two ends. This CDR3 spans 13 amino acids. Germline assignment: CDR1 MGHDK and CDR2 SYGVNS. CDR3 protein: CASRRDTGNTIYF. The CDR3 DNA reads as TGTGCCAGCAGGAGGGACACTGGAAACACCATATATTTT.

V and J are TRBV29-1 and TRBJ2-3; possibly TRBD2 for D (7 bases). Between the trimmed V and J ends, which lost 8 bases and 12 bases, there was a span of 18 bases. The CDR3 sequence is 11 residues long. Germline CDR1 SQVTM, CDR2 ANQGSEA. CDR3 amino acids: CSWGRDYPQYF. CDR3 nucleotides: TGCAGCTGGGGGCGGGACTATCCCCAGTATTTT.

This clone was seen a handful of times. The rearrangement joins TRBV3-1 (or the pseudogene TRBV3-2) to TRBJ1-6; 7 bases match TRBD1. V trimming: 2 bases; J trimming: 9 bases; junction bases outside the gene matches: 1. Germline assignment: CDR1 LGHDT and CDR2 YNNKEL (reference sequence). This CDR3 contains 13 residues. CDR3 DNA: TGTGCCAGCAGCCAAAACAGGGGTTCACCCCTCCACTTT. It specifies CASSQNRGSPLHF.

The V gene is TRBV2, the J gene TRBJ1-2, with 7 bases fitting TRBD1. The V gene end was trimmed by 5 bases and the J gene end by 6 bases; junction bases not matched to a gene: 9. CDR1 SNHLY and CDR2 FYNNEI come from the germline V gene. The CDR3 contains 14 residues. For the CDR3, the DNA is TGTGCCAGCAGTTATTACAGGGGTTCTGATGGCTACACCTTC. Its protein is CASSYYRGSDGYTF. The full variable domain, rest sourced from reference TRBV2 and TRBJ1-2, is EPEVTQTPSHQVTQMGQEVILRCVPISNHLYFYWYRQILGQKVEFLVSFYNNEISEKSEIFDDQFSVERPDGSNFTLKIRSTKLEDSAMYFCASSYYRGSDGYTFGSGTRLTVV.

This clone was seen only once. V gene TRBV10-3 combines with J gene TRBJ2-1; TRBD2 matches 8 bases. Germline V gene sequence: CDR1 ENHRY, CDR2 SYGVKD. The CDR3 is 18 residues long. The V and J ends lost 2 bases and 0 bases, in that order; junction bases with no gene match: 9. The DNA of the CDR3 is TGTGCCATCAGTGAGAAGGTACTAAGCGGGAGCTCCTACAATGAGCAGTTCTTC. This gives the protein CAISEKVLSGSSYNEQFF.

This clone was counted a few times. The rearrangement joins TRBV30 to TRBJ2-1; D is perhaps TRBD1 (6 bases). The CDR3 consists of 14 residues. From germline, CDR1 is GTSNPN and CDR2 SVGIG (reference sequence). The CDR3 DNA is TGTGCATTTCAACAGGGTCAGTCCTACAATGAGCAGTTCTTC. It is translated as CAFQQGQSYNEQFF.

The genes are TRBV10-1 and TRBJ2-5, with 9 bases aligning to TRBD2. The J segment lost 4 bases and the V segment lost 5 bases, leaving 2 bases of the junction unmatched. Germline V gene data show CDR1 as WNHNN and CDR2 as SYGVQD (reference sequence). The CDR3 consists of 13 residues. In nucleotides, the CDR3 is TGCGCCAGCAGTTCTAGCGGGATAGAGACCCAGTACTTC. Amino acid sequence: CASSSSGIETQYF.

In this sample, this clone turned up a few times. The chain carries TRBV2 and TRBJ2-7; no clear D gene. This CDR3 region has 11 residues. Germline CDR1 SNHLY, CDR2 FYNNEI. V was trimmed by 4 bases and J by 3 bases, leaving 4 bases between them. The CDR3 protein is CASSAGYEQYV. For the CDR3, the DNA is TGTGCCAGCAGTGCGGGCTACGAGCAGTACGTC.

V usage is TRBV2 and J usage is TRBJ1-3; D call uncertain. The V and J ends lost 6 bases and 2 bases respectively, with 14 bases between them. Germline CDR1 SNHLY, CDR2 FYNNEI. CDR3 length: 15 residues. CDR3 coding DNA: TGTGCCAGCAGGGTAGAGGTTTGGCCTGGAAACACCATATATTTT. Its translation: CASRVEVWPGNTIYF.

This chain uses TRBV20-1 with TRBJ1-1; D remains ambiguous. Trimming took 6 bases from V and 4 from J, leaving 6 bases between them. In germline, CDR1 is DFQATT, CDR2 SNEGSKA (reference sequence). The CDR3 is made up of 10 amino acids. The CDR3 DNA reads TGCAGTGCCGAGGGCACTGAAGCTTTCTTT. Translated, it gives CSAEGTEAFF.

The chain links TRBV27 to TRBJ1-2; the D is unclear. This CDR3 comprises 14 residues. Trimming pared 3 bases from V and 3 bases from J, leaving 11 bases between. Germline V gene sequence: CDR1 MNHEY, CDR2 SMNVEV (reference sequence). The CDR3 DNA is TGTGCCAGCAGTTTCCTCGGTCCGGACTATGGCTACACCTTC. Translating gives CASSFLGPDYGYTF.

This chain joins TRBV6-5 and TRBJ1-1; 7 bases map to TRBD1. The V and J ends lost 6 bases and 7 bases, in that order; junction bases with no gene match: 11. The CDR3 runs to 14 residues. Per the germline V gene, CDR1 is MNHEY and CDR2 is SVGAGI. CDR3: CASRGDSFFGEAFF. CDR3 in DNA: TGTGCCAGCAGGGGGGACAGTTTTTTCGGTGAAGCTTTCTTT.

V usage is TRBV7-9 and J usage is TRBJ1-4; tentative D call: TRBD1 (6 bases). The V and J ends lost 1 base and 8 bases respectively, with 20 bases between them. The CDR3 has 17 residues. CDR1 is SEHNR and CDR2 is FQNEAQ in the germline V gene (reference sequence). The CDR3: CASSLGAVDRRKEKLFF. The CDR3 DNA sequence: TGTGCCAGCAGCTTAGGTGCGGTCGACAGGAGGAAGGAAAAACTGTTTTTT.

The genes are TRBV19 and TRBJ2-3; 13 nucleotides match TRBD2. Looked up from germline, CDR1 is LNHDA and CDR2 is SQIVND (reference sequence). The CDR3 length is 16 residues. The V and J ends lost 4 bases and 6 bases, in that order; junction bases with no gene match: 7. The CDR3 here is CASSKGLAGITDTQYF. For the CDR3, the DNA is TGTGCCAGTAGTAAGGGACTAGCGGGAATCACGGATACGCAGTATTTT.

V is TRBV18 and J is TRBJ1-5, with D possibly TRBD1 on 6 matching bases. Trimming removed 5 bases at V and 3 bases at J, with 14 bases between. This CDR3 region has 15 residues. Germline lookup yields CDR1 KGHSH and CDR2 LQKENI. The CDR3 spells CASSTDRWNNQPQHF. CDR3 DNA: TGTGCCAGCTCAACCGACAGGTGGAACAATCAGCCCCAGCATTTT. The variable domain in full, completed from reference TRBV18 and TRBJ1-5, reads NAGVMQNPRHLVRRRGQEARLRCSPMKGHSHVYWYRQLPEEGLKFMVYLQKENIIDESGMPKERFSAEFPKEGPSILRIQQVVRGDSAAYFCASSTDRWNNQPQHFGDGTRLSIL.

This rearrangement joins TRBV4-1 to TRBJ2-3; D remains ambiguous. The CDR3 is 13 amino acids. Between the trimmed V and J ends, which lost 0 bases and 3 bases, there was a span of 4 bases. The germline gives CDR1 MGHRA, CDR2 YSYEKL. The CDR3 coding sequence is TGCGCCAGCAGCCAAGATCTAACAGATACGCAGTATTTT. Its translation: CASSQDLTDTQYF.

This clone was detected a few times. The chain links TRBV19 to TRBJ2-1; 10 nucleotides match TRBD1. Germline V gene sequence: CDR1 LNHDA, CDR2 SQIVND (reference sequence). CDR3 size: 15 residues. Losses at the gene ends were 5 bases for V and 2 bases for J; bases not matched to a gene: 3. CDR3 in amino acids: CASSWDRGAYNEQFF. The CDR3 nucleotides are TGTGCCAGTAGTTGGGACAGGGGAGCCTACAATGAGCAGTTCTTC.

The chain links TRBV14 to TRBJ1-1; D ambiguous. Germline V gene lookup returns CDR1 SGHDN and CDR2 FVKESK. Deletions cut 0 bases from V and 0 bases from J, with 20 bases between. This CDR3 has 19 amino acids. The CDR3 DNA reads as TGTGCCAGCAGCCAAGATGCCATGAGGAGGGCCGGGATGAACACTGAAGCTTTCTTT. It translates to CASSQDAMRRAGMNTEAFF.

This clone was detected a few times. The V and J genes are TRBV7-9 and TRBJ2-1, with 12 bases matching TRBD2. Germline lookup yields CDR1 SEHNR and CDR2 FQNEAQ (reference sequence). CDR3 length: 18 residues. V was pared by 1 base and J by 10 bases, with 14 bases of the junction left unmatched. The CDR3 region has the DNA TGTGCCAGCAGCTTAGTATCCGCTAGCGGGGGGGCCATCTTCGAGCAGTTCTTC. Its translation: CASSLVSASGGAIFEQFF.

The chain couples TRBV4-2 to TRBJ2-2, with 8 positions matching TRBD2. With 1 base clipped from V and 1 base from J, the junction kept 2 bases outside the gene matches. The CDR3 covers 16 residues. The germline gives CDR1 LGHNA, CDR2 YNFKEQ. CDR3 nucleotides: TGTGCCAGCAGCCAAGGCAGCGGGGGGAACACCGGGGAGCTGTTTTTT. It is translated as CASSQGSGGNTGELFF.

This chain joins TRBV24-1 and TRBJ1-5; D is undetermined. V was clipped by 6 bases and J by 0 bases, with 8 bases between them. Per the germline V gene, CDR1 is KGHDR and CDR2 is SFDVKD. This CDR3 has 14 residues. As DNA, the CDR3 is TGTGCCACCAGTTCCAGAACTAGCAATCAGCCCCAGCATTTT. Encoded protein: CATSSRTSNQPQHF.

The V gene is TRBV5-4, the J gene TRBJ2-2; D ambiguous. Per the germline V gene, CDR1 is SGHNT and CDR2 is YYREEE (reference sequence). Trimming removed 7 bases from V and 7 bases from J, with 17 bases in between. CDR3 length equals 14 residues. In DNA, the CDR3 is TGTGCCAGCGGCCAGGAAAGGCAGGACGGGGAGCTGTTTTTT. Encoded protein: CASGQERQDGELFF.

In this sample, this clone turned up once. The rearrangement uses TRBV5-1 and TRBJ2-7, with a weak D call TRBD1 (5 bases). V lost 0 bases, J lost 3 bases, and 16 bases lay in between. From germline, CDR1 is SGHRS and CDR2 YFSETQ. The CDR3 sequence is 16 residues long. The chain's CDR3 is CASSLGGRGMLYEQYF. Written as DNA, the CDR3 is TGCGCCAGCAGCTTGGGGGGAAGGGGCATGCTCTACGAGCAGTACTTC.

This clone was seen only once. The V gene is TRBV5-4, the J gene TRBJ2-1; the D is unclear. The CDR3 is 15 residues long. CDR1 and CDR2 from the germline V gene are SGHNT and YYREEE (reference sequence). V lost 5 bases and J lost 8, with 20 bases in between. The CDR3 loop is CASRPQSPGPHEQFF. The CDR3 bases are TGTGCCAGCAGACCCCAGAGCCCAGGCCCCCATGAGCAGTTCTTC.

The chain uses TRBV5-1 and TRBJ2-7; D might be TRBD1 (5 bases). The germline V gene encodes CDR1 SGHRS and CDR2 YFSETQ. The CDR3 sequence is 14 residues long. The V and J ends lost 3 bases and 4 bases respectively, with 14 bases between them. As DNA, the CDR3 is TGCGCCAGCAGCTGGGCCTGGGGCTCTTACGAGCAGTACGTC. It yields the protein CASSWAWGSYEQYV.

The chain is built from TRBV29-1 and TRBJ1-1, with 7 bases aligning to TRBD1. The V gene's germline CDR1 is SQVTM and CDR2 ANQGSEA. The ends lost 7 bases at V and 5 bases at J; junction bases unmatched: 10. This CDR3 is built from 13 residues. Written as DNA, the CDR3 is TGCAGCGGAAAACAGGGGATAGGGACTGAAGCTTTCTTT. As protein: CSGKQGIGTEAFF.